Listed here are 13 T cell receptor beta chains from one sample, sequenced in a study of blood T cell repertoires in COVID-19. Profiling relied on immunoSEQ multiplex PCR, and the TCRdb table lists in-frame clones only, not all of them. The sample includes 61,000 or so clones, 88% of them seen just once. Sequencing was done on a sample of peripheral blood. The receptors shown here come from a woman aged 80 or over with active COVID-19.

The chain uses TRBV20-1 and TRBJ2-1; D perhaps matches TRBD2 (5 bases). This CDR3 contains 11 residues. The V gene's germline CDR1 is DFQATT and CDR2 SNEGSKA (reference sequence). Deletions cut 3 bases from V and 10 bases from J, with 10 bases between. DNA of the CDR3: TGCAGTGCTAGCGGGGTAGAAGAGCAGTTCTTC. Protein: CSASGVEEQFF.

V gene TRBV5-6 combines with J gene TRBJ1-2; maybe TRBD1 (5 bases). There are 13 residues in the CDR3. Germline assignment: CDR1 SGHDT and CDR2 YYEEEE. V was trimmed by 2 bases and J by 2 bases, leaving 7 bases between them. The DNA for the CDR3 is TGTGCCAGCAGCTTTCAGGGCAACTATGGCTACACCTTC. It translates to CASSFQGNYGYTF.

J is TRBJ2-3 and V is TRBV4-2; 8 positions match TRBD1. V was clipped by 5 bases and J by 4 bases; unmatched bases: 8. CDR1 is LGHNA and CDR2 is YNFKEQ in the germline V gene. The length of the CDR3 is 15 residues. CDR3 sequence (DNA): TGTGCCAGCAGCTCGGGACAGGTCGGCGCAGATACGCAGTATTTT. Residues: CASSSGQVGADTQYF.

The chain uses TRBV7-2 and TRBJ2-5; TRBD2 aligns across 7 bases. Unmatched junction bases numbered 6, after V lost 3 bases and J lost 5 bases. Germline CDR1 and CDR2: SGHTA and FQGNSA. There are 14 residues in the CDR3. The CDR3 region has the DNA TGTGCCAGCAGCTTTCAGCGGGGCAGGGAGACCCAGTACTTC. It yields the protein CASSFQRGRETQYF.

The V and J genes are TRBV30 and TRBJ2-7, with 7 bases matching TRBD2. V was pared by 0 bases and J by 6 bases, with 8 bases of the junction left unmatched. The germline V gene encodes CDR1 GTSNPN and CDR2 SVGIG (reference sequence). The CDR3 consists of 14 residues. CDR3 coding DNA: TGTGCCTGGAGTGTACCCGCTAGCGGCCGCGAGCAGTACTTC. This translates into CAWSVPASGREQYF.

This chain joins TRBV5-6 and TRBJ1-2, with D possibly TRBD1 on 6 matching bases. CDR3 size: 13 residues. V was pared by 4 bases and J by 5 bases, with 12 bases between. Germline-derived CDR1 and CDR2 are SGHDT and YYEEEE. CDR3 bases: TGTGCCAGCAGCCAGGGACAAATTTATGGCTACACCTTC. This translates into CASSQGQIYGYTF. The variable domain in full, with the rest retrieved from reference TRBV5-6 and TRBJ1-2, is DAGVTQSPTHLIKTRGQQVTLRCSPKSGHDTVSWYQQALGQGPQFIFQYYEEEERQRGNFPDRFSGHQFPNYSSELNVNALLLGDSALYLCASSQGQIYGYTFGSGTRLTVV.

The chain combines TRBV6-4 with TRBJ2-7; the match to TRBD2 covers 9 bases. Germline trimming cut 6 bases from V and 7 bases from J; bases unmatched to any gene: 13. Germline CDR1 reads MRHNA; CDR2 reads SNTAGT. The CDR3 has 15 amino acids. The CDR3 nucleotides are TGTGCCAGCAGCCCCTCGGCCGCGGGGGGGTTAGAGCAGTACTTC. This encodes CASSPSAAGGLEQYF.

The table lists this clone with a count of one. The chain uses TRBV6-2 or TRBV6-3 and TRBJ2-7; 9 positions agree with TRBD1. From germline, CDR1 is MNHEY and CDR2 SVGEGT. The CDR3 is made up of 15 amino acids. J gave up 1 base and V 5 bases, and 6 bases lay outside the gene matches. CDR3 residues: CASSTTGQGSYEQYF. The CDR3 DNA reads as TGTGCCAGCAGTACGACGGGACAGGGATCCTACGAGCAGTACTTC.

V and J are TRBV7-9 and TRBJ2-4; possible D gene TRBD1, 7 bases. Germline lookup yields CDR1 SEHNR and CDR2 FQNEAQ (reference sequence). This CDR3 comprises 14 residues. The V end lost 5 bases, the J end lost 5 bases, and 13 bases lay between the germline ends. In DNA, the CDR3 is TGTGCCAGCAGCCTAGGAGGGGGCGAAAACATTCAGTACTTC. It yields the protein CASSLGGGENIQYF.

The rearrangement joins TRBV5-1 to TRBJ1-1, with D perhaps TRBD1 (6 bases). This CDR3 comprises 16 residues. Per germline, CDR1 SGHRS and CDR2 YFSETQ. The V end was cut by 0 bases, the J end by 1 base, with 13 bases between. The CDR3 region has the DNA TGCGCCAGCAGCTTGGGTCCCGGGGGGCAGAACACTGAAGCTTTCTTT. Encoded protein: CASSLGPGGQNTEAFF.

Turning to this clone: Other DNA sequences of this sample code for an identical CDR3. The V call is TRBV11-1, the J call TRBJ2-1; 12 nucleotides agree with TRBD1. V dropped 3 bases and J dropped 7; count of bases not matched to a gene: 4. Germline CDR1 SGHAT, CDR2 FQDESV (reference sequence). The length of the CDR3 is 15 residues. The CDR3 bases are TGTGCCAGCAGCTTCCCGGGACAGGGGGCAAATGAGCAGTTCTTC. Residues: CASSFPGQGANEQFF.

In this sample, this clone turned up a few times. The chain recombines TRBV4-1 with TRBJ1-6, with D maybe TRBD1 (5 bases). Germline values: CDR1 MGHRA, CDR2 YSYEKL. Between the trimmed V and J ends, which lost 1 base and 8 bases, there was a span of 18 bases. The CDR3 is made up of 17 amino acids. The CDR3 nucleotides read TGCGCCAGCAGCCAAGGCCCAGCGCAGGGAAGGCATTCACCCCTCCACTTT. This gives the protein CASSQGPAQGRHSPLHF.

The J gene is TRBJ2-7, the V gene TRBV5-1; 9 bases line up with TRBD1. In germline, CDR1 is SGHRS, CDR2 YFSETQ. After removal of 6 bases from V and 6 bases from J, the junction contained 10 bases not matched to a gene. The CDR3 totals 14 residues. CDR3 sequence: CASTSGTGQAEQYF. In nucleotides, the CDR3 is TGCGCCAGCACTTCCGGGACAGGGCAAGCCGAGCAGTACTTC.